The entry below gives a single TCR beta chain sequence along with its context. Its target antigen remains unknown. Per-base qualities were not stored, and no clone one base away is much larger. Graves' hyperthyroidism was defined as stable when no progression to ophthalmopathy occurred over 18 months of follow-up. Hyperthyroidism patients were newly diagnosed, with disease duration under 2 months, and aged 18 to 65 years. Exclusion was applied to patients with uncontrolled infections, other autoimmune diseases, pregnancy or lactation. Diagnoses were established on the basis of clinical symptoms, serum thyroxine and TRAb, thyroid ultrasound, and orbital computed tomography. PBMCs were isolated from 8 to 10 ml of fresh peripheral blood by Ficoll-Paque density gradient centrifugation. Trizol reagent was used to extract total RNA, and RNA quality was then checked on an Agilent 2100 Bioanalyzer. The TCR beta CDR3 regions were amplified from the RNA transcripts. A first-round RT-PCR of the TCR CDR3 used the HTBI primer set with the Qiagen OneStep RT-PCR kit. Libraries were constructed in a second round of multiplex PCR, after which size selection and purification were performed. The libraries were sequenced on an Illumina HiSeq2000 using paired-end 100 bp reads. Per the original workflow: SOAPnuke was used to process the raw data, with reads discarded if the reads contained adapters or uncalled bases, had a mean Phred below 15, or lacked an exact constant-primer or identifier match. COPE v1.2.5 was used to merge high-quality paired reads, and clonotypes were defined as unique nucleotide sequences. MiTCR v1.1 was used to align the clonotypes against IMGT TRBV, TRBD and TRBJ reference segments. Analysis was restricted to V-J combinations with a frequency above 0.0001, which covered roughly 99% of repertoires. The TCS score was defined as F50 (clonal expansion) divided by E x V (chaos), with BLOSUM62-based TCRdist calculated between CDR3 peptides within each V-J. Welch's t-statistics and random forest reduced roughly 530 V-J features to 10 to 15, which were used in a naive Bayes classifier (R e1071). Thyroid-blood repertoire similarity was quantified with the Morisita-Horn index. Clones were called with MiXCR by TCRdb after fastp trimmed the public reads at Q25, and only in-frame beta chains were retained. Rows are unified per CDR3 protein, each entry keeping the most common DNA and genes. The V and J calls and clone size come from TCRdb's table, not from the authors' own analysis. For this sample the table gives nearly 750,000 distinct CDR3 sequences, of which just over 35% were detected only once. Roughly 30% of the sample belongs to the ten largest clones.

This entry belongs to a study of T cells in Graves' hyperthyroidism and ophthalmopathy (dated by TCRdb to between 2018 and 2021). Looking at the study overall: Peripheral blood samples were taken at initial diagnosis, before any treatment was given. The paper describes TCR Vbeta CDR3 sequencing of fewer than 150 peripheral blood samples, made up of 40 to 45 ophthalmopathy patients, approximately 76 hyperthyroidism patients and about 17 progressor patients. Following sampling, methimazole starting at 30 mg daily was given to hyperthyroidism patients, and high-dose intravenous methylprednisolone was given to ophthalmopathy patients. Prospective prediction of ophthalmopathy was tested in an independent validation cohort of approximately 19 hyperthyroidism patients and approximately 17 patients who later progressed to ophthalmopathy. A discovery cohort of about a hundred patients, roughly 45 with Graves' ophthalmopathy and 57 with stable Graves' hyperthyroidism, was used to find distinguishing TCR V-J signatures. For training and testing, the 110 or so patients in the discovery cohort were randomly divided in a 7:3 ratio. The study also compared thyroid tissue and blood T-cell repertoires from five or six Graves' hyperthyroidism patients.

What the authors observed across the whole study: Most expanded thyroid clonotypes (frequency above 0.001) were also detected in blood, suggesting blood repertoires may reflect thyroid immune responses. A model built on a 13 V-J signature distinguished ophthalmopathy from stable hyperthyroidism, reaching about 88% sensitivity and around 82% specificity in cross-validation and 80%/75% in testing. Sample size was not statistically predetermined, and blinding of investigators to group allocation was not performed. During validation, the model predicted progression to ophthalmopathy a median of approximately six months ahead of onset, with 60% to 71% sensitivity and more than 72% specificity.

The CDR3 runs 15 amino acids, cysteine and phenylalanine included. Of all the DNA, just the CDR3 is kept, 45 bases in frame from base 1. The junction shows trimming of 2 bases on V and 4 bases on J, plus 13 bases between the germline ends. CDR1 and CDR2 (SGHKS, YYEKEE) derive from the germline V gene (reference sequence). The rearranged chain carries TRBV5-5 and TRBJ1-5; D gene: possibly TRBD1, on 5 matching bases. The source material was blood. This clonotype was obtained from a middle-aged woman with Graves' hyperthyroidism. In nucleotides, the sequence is TGTGCCAGCAGCTTTACCCTACAGGTTAATCAGCCCCAGCATTTT. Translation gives CASSFTLQVNQPQHF.